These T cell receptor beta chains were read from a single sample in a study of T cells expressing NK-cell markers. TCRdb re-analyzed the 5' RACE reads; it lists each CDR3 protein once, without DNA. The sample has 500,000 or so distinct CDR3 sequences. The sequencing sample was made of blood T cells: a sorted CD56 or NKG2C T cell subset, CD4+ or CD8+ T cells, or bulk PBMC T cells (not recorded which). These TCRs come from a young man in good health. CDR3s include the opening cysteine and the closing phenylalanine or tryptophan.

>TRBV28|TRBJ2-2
CASSLYRPSIPTGELFF
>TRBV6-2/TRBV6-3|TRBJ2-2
CASRIYENTGELFF
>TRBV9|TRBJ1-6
CASSVGDRGNSPLHF
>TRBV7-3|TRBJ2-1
CASSLRGKAVSNEQFF
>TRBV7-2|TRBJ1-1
CASSPPGTLNTEAFF
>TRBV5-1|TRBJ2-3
CASSRLAGGHLTDTQYF
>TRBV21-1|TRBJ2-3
CASSKLERYFCTDTQYF
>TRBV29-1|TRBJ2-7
CSPRRGTYEQYF
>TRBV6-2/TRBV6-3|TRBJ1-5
CASSYSRQGMLGQPQHF
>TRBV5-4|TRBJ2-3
CASSLGAGGGPDTQYF
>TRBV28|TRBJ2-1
CASRQGLVTYNEQFF
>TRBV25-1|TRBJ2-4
CASSELPGLQYF
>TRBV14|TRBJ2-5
CASSQVVGLGETQYF
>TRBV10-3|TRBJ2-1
CAISGDFLNEQFF
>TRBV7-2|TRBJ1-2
CASSLGEGGGYGYTF